Included here is one TCR beta chain sequence, with context. As for treatment: 15 to 20 received Ad26.COV2.S at low or high dose, single or two shots; about 5 received placebo; per-sample allocation not given. Samples were taken on day 63 after the first vaccine or placebo injection. These data come from a study of Ad26.COV2.S vaccination and SARS-CoV-2 variants. TCRdb's table, derived via immunoSEQ multiplex PCR, lists solely in-frame clones and lacks some. This sample has roughly 510,000 clones, with around 85% found just once. The V gene's germline CDR1 is SGHTA and CDR2 FQGNSA. The CDR3 contains 13 residues. Trimming cost V 8 bases and J 7 bases, with 16 bases left between them.

The TCR originated in a person aged 18-60 years who received the Ad26.COV2.S COVID-19 vaccine or a placebo. This specimen consisted of peripheral blood, obtained in a trial of Ad26.COV2.S vaccine versus placebo. V is TRBV7-2 and J is TRBJ2-3; tentative D call: TRBD1 (5 bases). CDR3 sequence: CASGQDTDYTQYF. CDR3 DNA: TGTGCCAGCGGACAAGACACTGATTATACGCAGTATTTT.